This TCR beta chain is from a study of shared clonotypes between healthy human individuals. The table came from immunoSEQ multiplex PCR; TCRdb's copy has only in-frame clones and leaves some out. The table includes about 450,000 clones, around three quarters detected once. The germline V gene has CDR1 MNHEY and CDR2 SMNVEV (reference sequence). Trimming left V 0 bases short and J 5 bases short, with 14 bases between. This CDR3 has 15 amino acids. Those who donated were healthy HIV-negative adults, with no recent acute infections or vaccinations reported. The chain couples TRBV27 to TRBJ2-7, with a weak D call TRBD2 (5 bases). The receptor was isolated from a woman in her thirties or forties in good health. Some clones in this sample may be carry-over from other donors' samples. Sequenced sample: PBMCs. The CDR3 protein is CASSLSRARFHEQYF. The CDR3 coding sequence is TGTGCCAGCAGTTTATCGAGGGCGAGGTTCCACGAGCAGTACTTC.